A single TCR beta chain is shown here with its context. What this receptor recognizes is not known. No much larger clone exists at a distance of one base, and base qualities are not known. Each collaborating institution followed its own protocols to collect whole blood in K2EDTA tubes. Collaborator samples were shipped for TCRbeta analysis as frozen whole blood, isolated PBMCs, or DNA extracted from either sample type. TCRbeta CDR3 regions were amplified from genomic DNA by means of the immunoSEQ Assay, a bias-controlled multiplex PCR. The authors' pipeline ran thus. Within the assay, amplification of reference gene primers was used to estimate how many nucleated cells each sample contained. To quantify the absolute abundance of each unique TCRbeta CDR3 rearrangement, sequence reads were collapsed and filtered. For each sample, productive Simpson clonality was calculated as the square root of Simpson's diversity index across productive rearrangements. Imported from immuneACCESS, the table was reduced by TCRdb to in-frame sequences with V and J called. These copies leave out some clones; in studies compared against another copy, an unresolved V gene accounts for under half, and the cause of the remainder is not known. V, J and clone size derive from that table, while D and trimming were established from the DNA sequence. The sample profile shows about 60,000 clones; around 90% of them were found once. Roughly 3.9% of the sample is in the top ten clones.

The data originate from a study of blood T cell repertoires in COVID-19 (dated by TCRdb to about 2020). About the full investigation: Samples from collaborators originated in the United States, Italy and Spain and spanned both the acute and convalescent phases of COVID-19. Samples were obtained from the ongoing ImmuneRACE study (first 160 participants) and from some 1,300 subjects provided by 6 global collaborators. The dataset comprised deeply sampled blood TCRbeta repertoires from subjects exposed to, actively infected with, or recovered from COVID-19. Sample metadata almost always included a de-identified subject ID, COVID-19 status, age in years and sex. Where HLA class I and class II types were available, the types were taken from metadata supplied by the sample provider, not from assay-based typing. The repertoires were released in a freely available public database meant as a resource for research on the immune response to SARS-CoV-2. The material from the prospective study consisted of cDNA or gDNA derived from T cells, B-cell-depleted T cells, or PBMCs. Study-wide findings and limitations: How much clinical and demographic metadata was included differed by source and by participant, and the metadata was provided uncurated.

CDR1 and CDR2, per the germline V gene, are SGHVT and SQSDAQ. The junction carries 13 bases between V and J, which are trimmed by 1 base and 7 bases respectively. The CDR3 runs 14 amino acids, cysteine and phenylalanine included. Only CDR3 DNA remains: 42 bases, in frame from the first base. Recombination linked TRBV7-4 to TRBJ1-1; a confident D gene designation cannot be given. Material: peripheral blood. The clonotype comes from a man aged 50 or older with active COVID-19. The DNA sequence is TGTGCCAGCAGCTTAGAGGTGGGAGTTGATGAAGCTTTCTTT. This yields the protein CASSLEVGVDEAFF.